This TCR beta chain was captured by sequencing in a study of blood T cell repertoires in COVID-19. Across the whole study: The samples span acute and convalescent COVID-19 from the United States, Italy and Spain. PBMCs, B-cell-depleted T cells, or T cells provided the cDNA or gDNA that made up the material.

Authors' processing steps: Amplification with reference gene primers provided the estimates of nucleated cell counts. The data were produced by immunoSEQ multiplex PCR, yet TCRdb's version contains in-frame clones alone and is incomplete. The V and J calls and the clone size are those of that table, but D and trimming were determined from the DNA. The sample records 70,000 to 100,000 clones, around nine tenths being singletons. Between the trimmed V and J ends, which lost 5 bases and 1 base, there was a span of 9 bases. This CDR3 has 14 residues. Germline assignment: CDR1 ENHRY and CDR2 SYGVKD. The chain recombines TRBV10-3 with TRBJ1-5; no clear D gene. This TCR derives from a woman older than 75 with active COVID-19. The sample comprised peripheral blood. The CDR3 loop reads CAISPEMSNQPQHF. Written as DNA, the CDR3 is TGTGCCATCAGTCCGGAGATGAGCAATCAGCCCCAGCATTTT.